The clone carrying this T cell receptor (beta chain) was observed once. Method: immunoSEQ multiplex PCR; TCRdb's copy keeps in-frame clones and lacks some. This table holds just under 150,000 clones, approximately 87% found once. The data stem from a study of blood T cell repertoires in COVID-19. Study summary: T cells, B-cell-depleted T cells, or PBMCs provided the cDNA or gDNA that served as material.

V lost 4 bases to trimming and J lost 7 bases, with 11 bases between them. The germline V gene has CDR1 LGHNA and CDR2 YSLEER. CDR3 length equals 13 residues. The chain joins TRBV4-3 to TRBJ1-5; D is unresolved. Sample: peripheral blood. This clonotype originated in a woman aged 50 to 60 with active or convalescent COVID-19. The CDR3 sequence: CASSRAIDQPQHF. CDR3 sequence (DNA): TGCGCCAGCAGCCGGGCCATTGACCAGCCCCAGCATTTT.